What follows is one TCR beta chain and its context. Time point given: persistent/refractory GD, antithyroid drugs over 5 years with positive TRAb. With RNA extracted from PBMCs as input, the TCR library was made. These data belong to a study of regulatory T cells in long-lasting Graves disease. This CDR3 has 12 amino acids. J was trimmed by 11 bases and V by 6 bases; bases with no gene match: 8. Germline assignment: CDR1 SNHLY and CDR2 FYNNEI. Libraries of TCR beta came from iRepertoire HTBI primers plus Arm-PCR of CDR3 regions. One entry per CDR3 protein results from TCRdb running MiXCR on the multiplex PCR reads. The sample lists roughly 700,000 distinct CDR3 sequences, 25% to 35% occurring once.

The source is a female donor with Graves disease. The sample consisted of peripheral blood mononuclear cells (PBMCs), taken when the disease was refractory, from a patient treated with antithyroid drugs. This chain links TRBV2 with TRBJ1-1; 8 bases fit TRBD1. The CDR3 spells CASSSRTGRAFF. CDR3 sequence (DNA): TGTGCCAGCAGCTCCCGGACAGGGAGGGCTTTCTTT. The complete variable domain, with remaining parts taken from reference TRBV2 and TRBJ1-1, reads EPEVTQTPSHQVTQMGQEVILRCVPISNHLYFYWYRQILGQKVEFLVSFYNNEISEKSEIFDDQFSVERPDGSNFTLKIRSTKLEDSAMYFCASSSRTGRAFFGQGTRLTVV.